A single T cell receptor beta chain is shown here with its context. This clonotype has at least ten counts. What antigen it recognizes has not been identified. Per-base quality was not reported, and no clone a single base away is much larger than it. This entry is derived from a study of CD8+CD57+ T cells in acquired aplastic anemia (dated by TCRdb to about 2018). As for the study more broadly: DNA extracted from sorted CD4+ and CD8+ cells had a mean of roughly 3.4 ug, with a range of roughly 0.2 to 27.4 ug. An average of approximately 10 million reads for CD4+ cells and 11 million or so reads for CD8+ cells was obtained from healthy donor samples.

TCR beta VDJ combination and CDR3 sequence profiling used genomic DNA as the template. An Illumina HiSeq 2000 was the platform used for TCR repertoire sequencing. On the authors' methods: Repertoires were assessed using TRBV/TRBJ rearrangement plots, CDR3 size and DJ length profiles, and Simpson's diversity index. The immunodominant clone was defined as the most abundant DNA sequence in deep sequencing data. CDR3 amino acid sequences were checked for sharing between subjects and were compared against published repertoires and the VDJdb database. TCRdb reprocessed the public reads (quality trimming at Q25 with fastp, clone calling with MiXCR) and kept in-frame beta chains. Identical CDR3 proteins give one entry, which carries the most common genes and DNA. The V and J calls were not made by the authors but by TCRdb's processing. The sample has some 190,000 distinct CDR3 sequences on record, about half of them singletons. The ten largest clonotypes hold around 3% of the sample.

In this study, sorted CD4+ and CD8+ T cells from the blood of healthy subjects and of severe aplastic anemia patients had their TCR repertoires deep-sequenced. Ficoll-Paque density gradient centrifugation was used to isolate peripheral blood mononuclear cells. CD4+ and CD8+ T cells were sorted by FACS or magnetic beads before DNA extraction. The CDR3 runs 14 amino acids, cysteine and phenylalanine included. Kept here is only the CDR3 DNA, which spans 42 bases and is read in frame from base 1. Trimming removed 3 bases from V and 2 bases from J, leaving 10 bases between the germline ends. The germline V gene (reference sequence) yields LNHDA for CDR1 and SQIVND for CDR2. Overall results and qualifications from the work: CD8+ Simpson's diversity did not differ significantly between patients and healthy controls (P=0.060). Roughly 29 CD8+ CDR3 sequences were found to be shared between patients and controls, but these sequences appeared to be highly expressed in patients and within the immunodominant clones of the patients.

This TCR came from a human donor in good health. The sequence joins TRBV19 to TRBJ1-1, and possibly TRBD1, on 6 matching bases. Sequences were obtained from sorted CD4+, CD8+, or CD8+CD57+ T cells (not recorded which) from PBMCs. The CDR3 reads as follows: CASSMPGDNTEAFF. The nucleotides are TGTGCCAGTAGTATGCCAGGGGATAACACTGAAGCTTTCTTT.